These 3 T cell receptor beta chains came from one sample sequenced in a study of T cells in Graves' hyperthyroidism and ophthalmopathy. The TCR beta CDR3 regions underwent amplification using RNA transcripts as the source. TCR CDR3 regions were first amplified by RT-PCR with HTBI primers. Each CDR3 protein gets one entry after TCRdb re-called the multiplex PCR reads with MiXCR. The sample includes 250,000 to 300,000 distinct CDR3 sequences, approximately 18% of them seen just once. Sequencing was carried out using blood. The receptor source for this set is a man between 50 and 59 years old with Graves' ophthalmopathy.

This clonotype showed up many times. The chain joins TRBV20-1 to TRBJ2-5; TRBD2 aligns across 8 bases. The CDR3 covers 14 residues. Germline assignment: CDR1 DFQATT and CDR2 SNEGSKA (reference sequence). V lost 1 base, J lost 7 bases, and 8 bases stayed unmatched. The CDR3 region has the DNA TGCAGTGCTAGAGGGCTAGCGGGTGTAGGGACCCAGTACTTC. It encodes CSARGLAGVGTQYF.

This clonotype has ten or more counts. The V and J genes are TRBV7-2 and TRBJ2-5; D tentatively fits TRBD1 or TRBD2 (7 bases each). Germline CDR1 is SGHTA and CDR2 is FQGNSA. The CDR3 is made up of 15 amino acids. V dropped 6 bases and J dropped 5 bases, with 19 bases sitting between them. Here the CDR3 DNA reads TGTGCCAGCAGGGCCTCAGGGGGAGGGAGGGAGACCCAGTACTTC. As protein: CASRASGGGRETQYF. Supplemented by reference TRBV7-2 and TRBJ2-5, the full variable domain reads GAGVSQSPSNKVTEKGKDVELRCDPISGHTALYWYRQSLGQGLEFLIYFQGNSAPDKSGLPSDRFSAERTGGSVSTLTIQRTQQEDSAVYLCASRASGGGRETQYFGPGTRLLVL.

CDR3 in amino acids: CASSQEPPATYSGANVLTF. As DNA, the CDR3 is TGCGCCAGCAGCCAAGAACCACCAGCGACTTACTCTGGGGCCAACGTCCTGACTTTC. The rearrangement uses TRBV4-1 and TRBJ2-6; D is undetermined. The V gene's germline CDR1 is MGHRA and CDR2 YSYEKL. Deletions cut 0 bases from V and 0 bases from J, with 15 bases between. CDR3 length equals 19 residues.